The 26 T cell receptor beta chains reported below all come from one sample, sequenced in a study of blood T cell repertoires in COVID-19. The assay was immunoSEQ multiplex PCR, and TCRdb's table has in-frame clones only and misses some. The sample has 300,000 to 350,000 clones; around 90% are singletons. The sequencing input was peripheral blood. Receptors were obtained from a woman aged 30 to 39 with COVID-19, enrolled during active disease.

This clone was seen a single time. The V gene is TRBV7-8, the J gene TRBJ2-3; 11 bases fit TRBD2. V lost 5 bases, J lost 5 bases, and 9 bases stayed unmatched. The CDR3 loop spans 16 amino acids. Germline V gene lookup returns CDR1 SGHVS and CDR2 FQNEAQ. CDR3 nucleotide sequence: TGTGCCAGCAGCACCCACCTAGCGGGAGGACGAGATACGCAGTATTTT. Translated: CASSTHLAGGRDTQYF.

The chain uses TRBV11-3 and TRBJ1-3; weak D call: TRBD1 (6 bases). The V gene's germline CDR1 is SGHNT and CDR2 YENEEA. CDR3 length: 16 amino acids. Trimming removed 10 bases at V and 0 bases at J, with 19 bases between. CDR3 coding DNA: TGTGCCAAAAGTACTGACAGGAGCCTCTCTGGAAACACCATATATTTT. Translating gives CAKSTDRSLSGNTIYF.

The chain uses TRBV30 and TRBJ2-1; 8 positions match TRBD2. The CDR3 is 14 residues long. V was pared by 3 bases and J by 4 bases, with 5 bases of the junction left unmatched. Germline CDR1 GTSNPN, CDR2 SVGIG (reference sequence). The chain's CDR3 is CAWSPLAAYNEQFF. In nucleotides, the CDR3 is TGTGCCTGGAGCCCACTAGCGGCATACAATGAGCAGTTCTTC.

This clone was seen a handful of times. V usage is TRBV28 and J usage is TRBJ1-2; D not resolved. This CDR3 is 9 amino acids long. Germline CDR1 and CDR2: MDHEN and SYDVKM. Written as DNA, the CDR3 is TGTGCGACGGGGTTTGGCTACACCTTC. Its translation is CATGFGYTF.

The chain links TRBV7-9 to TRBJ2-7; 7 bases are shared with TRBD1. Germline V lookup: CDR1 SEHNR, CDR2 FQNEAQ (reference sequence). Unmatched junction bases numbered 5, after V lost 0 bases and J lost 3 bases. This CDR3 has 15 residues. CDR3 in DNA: TGTGCCAGCAGCTTAGCGACAGGGCAATACTACGAGCAGTACTTC. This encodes CASSLATGQYYEQYF.

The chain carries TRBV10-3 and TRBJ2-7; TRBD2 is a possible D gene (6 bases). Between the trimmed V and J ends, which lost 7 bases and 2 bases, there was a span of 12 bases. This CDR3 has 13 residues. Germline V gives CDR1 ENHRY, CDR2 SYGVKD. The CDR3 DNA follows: TGTGCCATCACGAGCGGGCCCCCCTACGAGCAGTACTTC. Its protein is CAITSGPPYEQYF.

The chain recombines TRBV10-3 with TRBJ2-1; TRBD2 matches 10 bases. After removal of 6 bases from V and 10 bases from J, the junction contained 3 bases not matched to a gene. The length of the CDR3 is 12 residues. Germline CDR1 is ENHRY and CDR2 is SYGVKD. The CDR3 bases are TGTGCCATCAGGGAGACTAGCGGGGAGCAGTTCTTC. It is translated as CAIRETSGEQFF.

The CDR3 bases are TGTGCCAGCAGTCCCCCGGGACTAGCGGGTAGCACAGATACGCAGTATTTT. Protein: CASSPPGLAGSTDTQYF. The chain uses TRBV28 and TRBJ2-3; 12 nucleotides agree with TRBD2. CDR1 and CDR2 from the germline V gene are MDHEN and SYDVKM. Trimming removed 5 bases from V and 0 bases from J; junction bases left unmatched: 6. The CDR3 runs 17 residues.

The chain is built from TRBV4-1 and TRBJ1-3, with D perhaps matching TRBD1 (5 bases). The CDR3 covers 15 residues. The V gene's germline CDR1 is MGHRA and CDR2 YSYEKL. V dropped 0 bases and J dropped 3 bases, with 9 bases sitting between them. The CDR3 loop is CASSQERGDGNTIYF. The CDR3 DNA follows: TGCGCCAGCAGCCAAGAACGGGGGGATGGAAACACCATATATTTT.

This CDR3 reads CASSSGLADPEDNEQFF. CDR3 nucleotides: TGTGCCAGCAGCTCGGGACTAGCGGACCCAGAAGACAATGAGCAGTTCTTC. The chain is built from TRBV28 and TRBJ2-1; TRBD2 aligns across 11 bases. This CDR3 is built from 17 residues. Trimming took 6 bases from V and 5 from J; bases not matched to a gene: 12. Germline CDR1 and CDR2: MDHEN and SYDVKM.

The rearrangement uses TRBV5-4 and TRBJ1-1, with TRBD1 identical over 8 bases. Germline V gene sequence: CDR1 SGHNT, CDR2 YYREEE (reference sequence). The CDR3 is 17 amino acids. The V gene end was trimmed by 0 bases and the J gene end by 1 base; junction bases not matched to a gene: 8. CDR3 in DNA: TGTGCCAGCAGCTTGGGTGGACAGGGACTCAAGAACACTGAAGCTTTCTTT. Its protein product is CASSLGGQGLKNTEAFF.

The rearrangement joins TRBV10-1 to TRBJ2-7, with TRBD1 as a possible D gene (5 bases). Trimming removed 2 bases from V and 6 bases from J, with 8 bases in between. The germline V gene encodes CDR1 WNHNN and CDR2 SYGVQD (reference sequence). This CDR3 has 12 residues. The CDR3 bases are TGCGCCAGCAGTGAGGGGGCTGGCGAGCAGTACTTC. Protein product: CASSEGAGEQYF.

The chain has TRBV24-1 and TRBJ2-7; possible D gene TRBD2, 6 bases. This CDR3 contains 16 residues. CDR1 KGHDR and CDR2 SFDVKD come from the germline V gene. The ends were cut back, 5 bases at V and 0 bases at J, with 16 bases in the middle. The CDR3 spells CATSALTRYSSYEQYF. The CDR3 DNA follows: TGTGCCACCAGTGCCTTGACTAGGTATAGCTCCTACGAGCAGTACTTC.

CDR3 residues: CVRSGHRATNEKLFF. CDR3 in DNA: TGTGTCAGAAGCGGTCACAGGGCAACTAATGAAAAACTGTTTTTT. The rearrangement uses TRBV7-5 and TRBJ1-4; whether TRBD1, the table's D call, matches the DNA was not checked. TRBV7-5 is noted as a pseudogene. The CDR3 loop spans 15 amino acids.

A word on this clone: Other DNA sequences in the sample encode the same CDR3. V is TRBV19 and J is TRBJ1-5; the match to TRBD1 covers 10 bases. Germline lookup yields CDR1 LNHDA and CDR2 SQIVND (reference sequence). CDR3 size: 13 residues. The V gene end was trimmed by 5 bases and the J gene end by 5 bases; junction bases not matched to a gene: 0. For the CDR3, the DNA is TGTGCCAGTAGTGGGACAGGGGATCAGCCCCAGCATTTT. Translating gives CASSGTGDQPQHF.

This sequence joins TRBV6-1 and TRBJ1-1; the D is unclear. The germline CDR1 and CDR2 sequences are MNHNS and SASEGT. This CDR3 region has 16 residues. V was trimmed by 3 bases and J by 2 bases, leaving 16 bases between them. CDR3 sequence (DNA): TGTGCCAGCAGTGATTCGGGGTCATGGAAAAACACTGAAGCTTTCTTT. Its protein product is CASSDSGSWKNTEAFF.

CDR3: CASSIGGSGQPQHF. As DNA, the CDR3 is TGTGCCAGTAGTATAGGAGGGTCGGGGCAGCCCCAGCATTTT. The rearrangement links TRBV19 to TRBJ1-5; D unclear. This CDR3 has 14 residues. Trimming cost V 1 base and J 7 bases, with 11 bases left between them. The germline CDR1 and CDR2 sequences are LNHDA and SQIVND (reference sequence). The full variable domain, completed using reference TRBV19 and TRBJ1-5, is DGGITQSPKYLFRKEGQNVTLSCEQNLNHDAMYWYRQDPGQGLRLIYYSQIVNDFQKGDIAEGYSVSREKKESFPLTVTSAQKNPTAFYLCASSIGGSGQPQHFGDGTRLSIL.

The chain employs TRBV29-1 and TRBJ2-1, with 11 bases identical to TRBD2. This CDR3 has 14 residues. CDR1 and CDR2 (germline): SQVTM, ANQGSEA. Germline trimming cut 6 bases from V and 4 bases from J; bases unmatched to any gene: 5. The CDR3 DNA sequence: TGCAGCGTAATGGGACTAGCGGATTACAATGAGCAGTTCTTC. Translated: CSVMGLADYNEQFF.

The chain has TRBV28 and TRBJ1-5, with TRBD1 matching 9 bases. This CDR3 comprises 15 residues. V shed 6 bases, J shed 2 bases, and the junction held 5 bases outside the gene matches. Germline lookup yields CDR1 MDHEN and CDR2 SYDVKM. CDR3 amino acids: CASRDRGHGNQPQHF. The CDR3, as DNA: TGTGCCAGCAGGGACAGGGGTCACGGCAATCAGCCCCAGCATTTT.

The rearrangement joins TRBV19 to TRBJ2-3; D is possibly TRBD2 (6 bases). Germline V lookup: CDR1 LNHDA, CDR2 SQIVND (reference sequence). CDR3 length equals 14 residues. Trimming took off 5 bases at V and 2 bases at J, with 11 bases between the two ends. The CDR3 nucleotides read TGTGCCAGTAGTCGACGGGAGACCACAGATACGCAGTATTTT. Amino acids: CASSRRETTDTQYF. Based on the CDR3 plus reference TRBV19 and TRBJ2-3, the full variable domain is DGGITQSPKYLFRKEGQNVTLSCEQNLNHDAMYWYRQDPGQGLRLIYYSQIVNDFQKGDIAEGYSVSREKKESFPLTVTSAQKNPTAFYLCASSRRETTDTQYFGPGTRLTVL.

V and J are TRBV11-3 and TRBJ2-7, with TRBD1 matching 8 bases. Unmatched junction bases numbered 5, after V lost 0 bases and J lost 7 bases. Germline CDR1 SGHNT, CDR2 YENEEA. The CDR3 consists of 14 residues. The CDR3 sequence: CASSLDGQGGEQYF. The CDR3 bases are TGTGCCAGCAGCTTAGATGGACAGGGCGGGGAGCAGTACTTC.

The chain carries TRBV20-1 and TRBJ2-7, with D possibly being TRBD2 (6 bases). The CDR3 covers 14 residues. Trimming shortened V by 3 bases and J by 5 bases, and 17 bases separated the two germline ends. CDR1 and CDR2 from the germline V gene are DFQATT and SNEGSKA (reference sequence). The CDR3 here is CSASLGGDFHEQYF. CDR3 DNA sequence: TGCAGTGCTAGTTTGGGCGGGGACTTCCACGAGCAGTACTTC.

CDR3 DNA: TGTGCCAGCAGTTTCTCGCAGGGAGGTAACACCGGGGAGCTGTTTTTT. This gives the protein CASSFSQGGNTGELFF. The chain carries TRBV27 and TRBJ2-2; a weak D match, TRBD2 (6 bases). This CDR3 spans 16 amino acids. Germline lookup yields CDR1 MNHEY and CDR2 SMNVEV (reference sequence). V was cut by 3 bases and J by 2 bases, with 13 bases left in between.

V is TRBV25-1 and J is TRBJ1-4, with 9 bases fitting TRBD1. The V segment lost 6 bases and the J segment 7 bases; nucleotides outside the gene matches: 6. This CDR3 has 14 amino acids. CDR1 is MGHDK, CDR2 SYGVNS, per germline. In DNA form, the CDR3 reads TGTGCCAGCAGGACGACAGGGGGAATTGAAAAACTGTTTTTT. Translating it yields CASRTTGGIEKLFF.

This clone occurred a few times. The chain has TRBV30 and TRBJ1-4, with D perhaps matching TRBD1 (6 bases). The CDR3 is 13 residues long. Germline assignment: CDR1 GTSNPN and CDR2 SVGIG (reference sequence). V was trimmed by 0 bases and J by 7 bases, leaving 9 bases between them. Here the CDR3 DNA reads TGTGCCTGGAGTGTACTACAGGGTGAAAAACTGTTTTTT. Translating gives CAWSVLQGEKLFF.

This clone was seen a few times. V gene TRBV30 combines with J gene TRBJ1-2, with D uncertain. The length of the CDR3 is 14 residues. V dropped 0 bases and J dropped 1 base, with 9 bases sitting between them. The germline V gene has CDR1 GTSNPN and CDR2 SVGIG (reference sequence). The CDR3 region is CAWSVGPLNYGYTF. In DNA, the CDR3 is TGTGCCTGGAGTGTTGGGCCCCTTAACTATGGCTACACCTTC.